The entry below describes one T cell receptor (beta chain). The table came from immunoSEQ multiplex PCR; TCRdb's copy has only in-frame clones and leaves some out. The sample has fewer than 100,000 clones, 82% seen once. The CDR3 sequence is 14 residues long. CDR1 and CDR2 (germline): MNHEY, SVGAGI. Germline trimming cut 10 bases from V and 1 base from J; bases unmatched to any gene: 10. These data come from a study of control samples from healthy donors and cancer patients. The source material was blood. The sequence was collected from a man between 60 and 75 years old in good health. The genes are TRBV6-5 and TRBJ2-7, with TRBD1 identical over 7 bases. CDR3 protein: CATLSPGQSYEQYF. CDR3 sequence (DNA): TGTGCCACTCTTTCTCCGGGACAGTCCTACGAGCAGTACTTC.